Below are 19 T cell receptor beta chains sequenced from a single sample in a study of control samples from healthy donors and cancer patients. Profiled with immunoSEQ multiplex PCR; TCRdb holds only in-frame clones, not every one. The profile covers under 110,000 clones, with roughly 91% appearing a single time and 7.5% to 10% taken by the ten largest. The specimen was blood. These receptors were obtained from a man aged 25 to 40 in good health.

This chain uses TRBV6-2 or TRBV6-3 with TRBJ2-7; D tentatively reads TRBD1 or TRBD2 (5 bases each). The CDR3 consists of 14 residues. Germline lookup yields CDR1 MNHEY and CDR2 SVGEGT. V was clipped by 6 bases and J by 8 bases, with 20 bases between them. CDR3 DNA: TGTGCCAGCAGCAGAAACCCCCCGGGACCGAAGCAGTACTTC. Translating it yields CASSRNPPGPKQYF.

The DNA for the CDR3 is TGTGCCAGCAGCTTCACGCAGGGCGATGGTGAAGCTTTCTTT. Amino acids: CASSFTQGDGEAFF. The chain recombines TRBV7-9 with TRBJ1-1, with D maybe TRBD1 (5 bases). V was cut by 3 bases and J by 7 bases, with 15 bases left in between. Germline CDR1 reads SEHNR; CDR2 reads FQNEAQ (reference sequence). The CDR3 loop spans 14 amino acids.

The J gene is TRBJ2-7, the V gene TRBV15; TRBD1 matches at 10 bases. J lost 3 bases, V lost 1 base, and 3 bases had no gene match. The CDR3 runs 15 residues. Germline V gives CDR1 LNHNV, CDR2 YYDKDF (reference sequence). The CDR3 loop is CATSRGGTGDYEQYF. CDR3 in DNA: TGTGCCACCAGCAGAGGCGGGACAGGGGACTACGAGCAGTACTTC.

In its sample, this clone was seen a few times. The CDR3 here is CASSQTGEGNEKLFF. In DNA form, the CDR3 reads TGTGCCAGCAGCCAAACAGGGGAAGGGAATGAAAAACTGTTTTTT. This chain connects TRBV7-9 to TRBJ1-4; 7 bases line up with TRBD1. Germline CDR1 is SEHNR and CDR2 is FQNEAQ (reference sequence). This CDR3 has 15 amino acids. V lost 5 bases, J lost 5 bases, and 8 bases stayed unmatched.

The J gene is TRBJ2-1, the V gene TRBV9; 8 nucleotides match TRBD2. The V segment lost 0 bases and the J segment 3 bases; nucleotides outside the gene matches: 8. Per the germline V gene, CDR1 is SGDLS and CDR2 is YYNGEE. This CDR3 is built from 17 residues. Here the CDR3 DNA reads TGTGCCAGCAGCGTAGCTACGGGGGGGGCTGTCTACAATGAGCAGTTCTTC. Residues: CASSVATGGAVYNEQFF.

This rearrangement joins TRBV6-5 to TRBJ2-5; D might be TRBD1 or TRBD2, each matching 7 bases. CDR1 is MNHEY and CDR2 is SVGAGI in the germline V gene. The CDR3 length is 15 residues. Trimming pared 2 bases from V and 7 bases from J, leaving 17 bases between. This CDR3 is CASSYTTRGGGTQYF. The CDR3 region has the DNA TGTGCCAGCAGTTACACGACCAGGGGGGGCGGGACCCAGTACTTC.

The chain has TRBV9 and TRBJ2-7; no reliable D call. Per germline, CDR1 SGDLS and CDR2 YYNGEE. The CDR3 has 16 amino acids. The germline V and J ends were trimmed by 0 bases and 3 bases, with 16 bases remaining between them. CDR3 bases: TGTGCCAGCAGCGTAGCAAACAATCCCGCCGTCTACGAGCAGTACTTC. Its translation is CASSVANNPAVYEQYF. Based on the CDR3 plus reference TRBV9 and TRBJ2-7, the full variable domain is DSGVTQTPKHLITATGQRVTLRCSPRSGDLSVYWYQQSLDQGLQFLIQYYNGEERAKGNILERFSAQQFPDLHSELNLSSLELGDSALYFCASSVANNPAVYEQYFGPGTRLTVT.

The J gene is TRBJ2-3, the V gene TRBV2; 11 bases are a match to TRBD2. The ends lost 6 bases at V and 3 bases at J; junction bases unmatched: 8. CDR3 length equals 16 residues. Germline lookup yields CDR1 SNHLY and CDR2 FYNNEI. The CDR3 here is CASRLTSGARTDTQYF. The CDR3 DNA reads TGTGCCAGCAGGCTGACTAGCGGGGCTCGTACAGATACGCAGTATTTT.

This clone has just one count. This chain joins TRBV10-3 and TRBJ2-7; 10 nucleotides agree with TRBD2. Per the germline V gene, CDR1 is ENHRY and CDR2 is SYGVKD. Trimming at V came to 0 bases and at J to 4 bases, leaving 9 bases not matched to a gene. The CDR3 sequence is 17 residues long. The CDR3: CAISESGASGSRYEQYF. The CDR3 DNA reads TGTGCCATCAGTGAGTCCGGGGCTAGCGGGAGTAGGTACGAGCAGTACTTC.

The chain employs TRBV20-1 and TRBJ2-7, with no clear D. Germline V CDR1 and CDR2: DFQATT, SNEGSKA (reference sequence). V gave up 3 bases and J gave up 6 bases, with 18 bases separating them. The CDR3 sequence is 14 residues long. The CDR3 sequence: CSASSSSSSSEQYF. DNA of the CDR3: TGCAGTGCTAGTTCATCGTCTTCTTCAAGCGAGCAGTACTTC.

The chain couples TRBV7-2 to TRBJ2-7; 8 nucleotides align to TRBD2. This CDR3 is 16 amino acids long. The junction had 10 bases not matched to a gene; V was cut back by 3 bases and J by 3 bases. From germline, CDR1 is SGHTA and CDR2 FQGNSA. The CDR3 DNA follows: TGTGCCAGCAGCTTTCTAGGTACTAGCGGCTACTACGAGCAGTACTTC. This encodes CASSFLGTSGYYEQYF.

The chain combines TRBV4-1 with TRBJ1-3, with TRBD1 matching 10 bases. Germline CDR1 reads MGHRA; CDR2 reads YSYEKL. Losses at the gene ends were 1 base for V and 2 bases for J; bases not matched to a gene: 5. This CDR3 is built from 17 residues. The CDR3 sequence: CASSQAGTGVTGNTIYF. The DNA of the CDR3 is TGCGCCAGCAGCCAAGCCGGGACAGGGGTGACTGGAAACACCATATATTTT.

The chain joins TRBV18 to TRBJ2-1; no definite D call. The CDR3 spans 14 residues. CDR1 and CDR2 (germline): KGHSH, LQKENI. V lost 2 bases, J lost 6 bases, and 11 bases lay in between. CDR3 sequence (DNA): TGTGCCAGCTCACCAGAAGTTCTCATCAATGAGCAGTTCTTC. It is translated as CASSPEVLINEQFF.

The DNA for the CDR3 is TGTGCCAGCAGTTCCCCCATCTCGAGCTCTGGAAACACCATATATTTT. This translates into CASSSPISSSGNTIYF. The chain employs TRBV28 and TRBJ1-3; D gene ambiguous. CDR1 and CDR2 from the germline V gene are MDHEN and SYDVKM. Trimming stripped 4 bases from V and 0 bases from J, with 13 bases between. The CDR3 runs to 16 residues.

The V call is TRBV27, the J call TRBJ1-4; 12 nucleotides line up with TRBD1. The CDR3 spans 16 residues. Unmatched junction bases numbered 5, after V lost 6 bases and J lost 3 bases. Per germline, CDR1 MNHEY and CDR2 SMNVEV (reference sequence). DNA of the CDR3: TGTGCCAGCAGAGGGACAGGGGGCTTTGCTAATGAAAAACTGTTTTTT. Residues: CASRGTGGFANEKLFF.

The chain has TRBV30 and TRBJ2-3; TRBD2 matches 8 bases. This CDR3 contains 17 residues. The ends lost 2 bases at V and 2 bases at J; junction bases unmatched: 12. Germline loops: CDR1 GTSNPN, CDR2 SVGIG (reference sequence). CDR3 loop: CAWSKAGRAGVTDTQYF. The CDR3 DNA reads TGTGCCTGGAGTAAGGCGGGGAGAGCGGGAGTCACAGATACGCAGTATTTT.

The V and J genes are TRBV27 and TRBJ1-1; D uncertain. The germline gives CDR1 MNHEY, CDR2 SMNVEV (reference sequence). Trimming took 1 base from V and 2 from J, leaving 11 bases between them. The CDR3 loop spans 15 amino acids. CDR3 DNA sequence: TGTGCCAGCAGTTTATGGGCTACTCCTAACACTGAAGCTTTCTTT. Translating it yields CASSLWATPNTEAFF.

V and J are TRBV19 and TRBJ2-7, with 10 bases matching TRBD1. The CDR3 runs 14 residues. CDR1 LNHDA and CDR2 SQIVND come from the germline V gene (reference sequence). V lost 5 bases to trimming and J lost 4 bases; unmatched junction nucleotides: 5. The CDR3 DNA reads TGTGCCAGTAGTCGACCGGGACAGGGGTACGAGCAGTACGTC. Amino acid sequence: CASSRPGQGYEQYV.

The chain carries TRBV12-5 and TRBJ2-2; D is possibly TRBD1 (5 bases). Germline loops: CDR1 LGHNT, CDR2 FRNRAP. Trimming removed 9 bases from V and 6 bases from J, with 17 bases in between. The CDR3 sequence is 14 residues long. The DNA of the CDR3 is TGTGCTAGCCGCGGTGATGGGGCGTCCGGGGAGCTGTTTTTT. Translated, it gives CASRGDGASGELFF.